These T cell receptor beta chains were read from a single sample in a study of OX40 agonist ivuxolimab in advanced cancers. The protocol was immunoSEQ multiplex PCR, while the TCRdb copy is restricted to in-frame clones and leaves out a portion. The table includes roughly 82,000 clones, 89% detected once. This specimen was CD4+ or CD8+ T cells sorted from blood, taken in a trial of the OX40 agonist ivuxolimab. Every receptor here comes from an adult with an advanced solid tumor such as melanoma, head and neck, liver or kidney cancer. Both conserved end residues are part of each CDR3.

V gene	J gene	CDR3 protein
TRBV25-1	TRBJ2-3	CASTGTGDTQYF
TRBV27	TRBJ2-1	CASSPLLASYNEQFF
TRBV2	TRBJ1-5	CASSEIGRGNQPQHF
TRBV6-5	TRBJ1-1	CASSYGRSNTEAFF
TRBV7-3	TRBJ2-1	CASSLAGVYNEQFF
TRBV9	TRBJ1-1	CASSVAGFQNTEAFF
TRBV5-5	TRBJ2-7	CASSPTYSRPSYEQYF
TRBV4-2	TRBJ1-4	CASSQVSQPAAGRWKLFF
TRBV28	TRBJ2-5	CASSFGTVEETQYF
TRBV13	TRBJ2-7	CASSWGRDLSSSYEQYF
TRBV6-1	TRBJ1-5	CASSELVSPGPQHF
TRBV5-1	TRBJ2-3	CASSLEVGDTQYF
TRBV10-2	TRBJ1-2	CASSGRGYNYGYTF
TRBV4-2	TRBJ2-1	CASSQPERGVDNEQFF
TRBV19	TRBJ1-5	CASGGTVRNQPQHF
TRBV19	TRBJ1-2	CASSIPGLNYGYTF
TRBV5-6	TRBJ2-3	CASSLGLAGAGDTQYF
TRBV15	TRBJ2-1	CATSGPAGDFYNEQFF
TRBV5-1	TRBJ2-4	CASSLSGGAKNIQYF
TRBV28	TRBJ2-2	CASSLWGLKSTGELFF
TRBV7-9	TRBJ1-4	CASSYTGADEKLFF
TRBV5-1	TRBJ1-6	CASSRGTVNNSPLHF
TRBV7-6	TRBJ1-2	CASSPGTGEVGYTF
TRBV6-6	TRBJ2-6	CASSLAGGANVLTF
TRBV27	TRBJ1-2	CASSLRATGGYGYTF
TRBV5-1	TRBJ2-1	CASSLGPDNEQFF
TRBV4-1	TRBJ2-5	CASSVRSGDGTQYF
TRBV19	TRBJ1-2	CASSTSQDSYGYTF
TRBV7-2	TRBJ1-4	CASSSSGGLNEKLFF
TRBV18	TRBJ2-3	CASSPPTRRDTQYF
TRBV5-6	TRBJ2-5	CASSFASQETQYF